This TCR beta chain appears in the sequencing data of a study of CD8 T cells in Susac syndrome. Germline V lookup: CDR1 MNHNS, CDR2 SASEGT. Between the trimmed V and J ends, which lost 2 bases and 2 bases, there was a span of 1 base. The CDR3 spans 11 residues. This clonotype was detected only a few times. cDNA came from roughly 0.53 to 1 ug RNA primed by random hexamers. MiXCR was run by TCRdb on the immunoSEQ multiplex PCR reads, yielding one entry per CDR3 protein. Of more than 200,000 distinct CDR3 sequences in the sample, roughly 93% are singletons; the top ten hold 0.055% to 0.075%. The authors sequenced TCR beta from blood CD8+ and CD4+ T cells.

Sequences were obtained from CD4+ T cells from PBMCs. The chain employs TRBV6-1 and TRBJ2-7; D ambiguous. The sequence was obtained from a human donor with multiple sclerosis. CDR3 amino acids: CASSEPYEQYF. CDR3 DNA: TGTGCCAGCAGTGAACCCTACGAGCAGTACTTC.